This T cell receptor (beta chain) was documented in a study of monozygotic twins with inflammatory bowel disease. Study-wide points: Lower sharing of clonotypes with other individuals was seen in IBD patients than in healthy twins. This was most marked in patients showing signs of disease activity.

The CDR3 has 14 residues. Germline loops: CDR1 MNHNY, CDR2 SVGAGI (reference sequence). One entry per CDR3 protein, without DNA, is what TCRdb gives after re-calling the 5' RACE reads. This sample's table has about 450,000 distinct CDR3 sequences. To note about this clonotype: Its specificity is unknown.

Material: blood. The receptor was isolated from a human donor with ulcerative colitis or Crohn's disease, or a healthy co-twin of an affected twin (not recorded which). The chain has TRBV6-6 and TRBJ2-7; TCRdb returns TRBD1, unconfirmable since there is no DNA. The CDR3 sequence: CASSYRQGPYEQYF.